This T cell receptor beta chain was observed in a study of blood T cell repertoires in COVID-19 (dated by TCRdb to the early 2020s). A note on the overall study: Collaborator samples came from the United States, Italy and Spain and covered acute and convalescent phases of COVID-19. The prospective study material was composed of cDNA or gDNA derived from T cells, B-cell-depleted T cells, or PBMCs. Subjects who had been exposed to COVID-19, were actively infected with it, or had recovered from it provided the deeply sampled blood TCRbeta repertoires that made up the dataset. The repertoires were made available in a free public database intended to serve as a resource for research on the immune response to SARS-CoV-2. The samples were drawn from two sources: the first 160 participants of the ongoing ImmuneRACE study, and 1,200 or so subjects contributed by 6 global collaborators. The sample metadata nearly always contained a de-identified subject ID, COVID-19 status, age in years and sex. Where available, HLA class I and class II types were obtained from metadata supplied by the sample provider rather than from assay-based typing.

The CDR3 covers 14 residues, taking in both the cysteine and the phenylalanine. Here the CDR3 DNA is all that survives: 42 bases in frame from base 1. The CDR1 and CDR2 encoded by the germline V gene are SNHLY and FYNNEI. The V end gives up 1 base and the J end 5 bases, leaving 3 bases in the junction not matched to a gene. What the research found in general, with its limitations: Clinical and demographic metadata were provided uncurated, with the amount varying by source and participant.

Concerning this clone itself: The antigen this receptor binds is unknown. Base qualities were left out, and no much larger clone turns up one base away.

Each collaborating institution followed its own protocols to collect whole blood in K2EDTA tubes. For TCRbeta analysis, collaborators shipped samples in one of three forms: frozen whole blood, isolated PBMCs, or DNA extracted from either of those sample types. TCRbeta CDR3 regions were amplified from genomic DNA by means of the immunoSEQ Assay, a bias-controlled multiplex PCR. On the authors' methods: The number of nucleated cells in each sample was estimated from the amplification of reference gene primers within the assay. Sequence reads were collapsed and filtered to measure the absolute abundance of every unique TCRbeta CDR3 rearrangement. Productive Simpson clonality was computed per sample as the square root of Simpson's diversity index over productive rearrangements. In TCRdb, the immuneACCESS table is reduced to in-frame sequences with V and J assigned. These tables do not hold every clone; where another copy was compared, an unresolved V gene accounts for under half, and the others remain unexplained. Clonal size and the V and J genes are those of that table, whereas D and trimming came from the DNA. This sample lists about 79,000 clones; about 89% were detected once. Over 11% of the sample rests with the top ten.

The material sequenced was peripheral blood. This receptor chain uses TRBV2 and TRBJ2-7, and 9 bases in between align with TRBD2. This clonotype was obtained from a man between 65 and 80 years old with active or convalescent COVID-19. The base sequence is TGTGCCAGCAGTGAAGTCGGGACTAGCCACGAGCAGTACTTC. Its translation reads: CASSEVGTSHEQYF.